One sample yielded the 21 T cell receptor beta chains listed below, sequenced in a study of blood T cell repertoires in COVID-19. Assay: immunoSEQ multiplex PCR; the TCRdb copy retains only in-frame clones and omits some. The table includes 240,000 or so clones, roughly four fifths detected once. The sample comprised peripheral blood. These receptors all come from a woman of 80 years or more with acute or convalescent COVID-19.

V usage is TRBV7-9 and J usage is TRBJ2-3; TRBD2 agrees at 10 bases. Germline CDR1 reads SEHNR; CDR2 reads FQNEAQ (reference sequence). With 5 bases clipped from V and 5 bases from J, the junction kept 10 bases outside the gene matches. CDR3 size: 16 residues. CDR3 sequence reads: CASSPGAGGQGDTQYF. The DNA of the CDR3 is TGTGCCAGCAGCCCAGGAGCGGGGGGGCAGGGAGATACGCAGTATTTT.

The V call is TRBV29-1, the J call TRBJ1-2; no reliable D call. Per germline, CDR1 SQVTM and CDR2 ANQGSEA. Deletions cut 0 bases from V and 1 base from J, with 18 bases between. CDR3 length: 17 amino acids. The CDR3: CSVEDRGEGSFNYGYTF. The DNA of the CDR3 is TGCAGCGTTGAAGATCGTGGGGAGGGCTCCTTTAACTATGGCTACACCTTC.

The chain has TRBV4-2 and TRBJ1-5, with D perhaps TRBD1 (6 bases). This CDR3 comprises 16 residues. Trimming pared 4 bases from V and 4 bases from J, leaving 17 bases between. Germline CDR1 is LGHNA and CDR2 is YNFKEQ. The DNA for the CDR3 is TGTGCCAGCAGCCCGTCAAGGGGGACCGGAAATCAGCCCCAGCATTTT. As protein: CASSPSRGTGNQPQHF.

The chain has TRBV6-6 and TRBJ2-1, with a possible D match to TRBD1 (5 bases). V lost 5 bases and J lost 4, with 9 bases in between. The CDR3 has 13 amino acids. Germline V gene data show CDR1 as MNHNY and CDR2 as SVGAGI (reference sequence). DNA for the CDR3: TGTGCCAGCAGTCTTCAGGGATACAATGAGCAGTTCTTC. This gives the protein CASSLQGYNEQFF.

This sequence joins TRBV6-1 and TRBJ1-2; no clear D. V was trimmed by 5 bases and J by 14 bases, leaving 6 bases between them. Germline lookup yields CDR1 MNHNS and CDR2 SASEGT. This CDR3 region has 8 residues. The CDR3 DNA reads as TGTGCCAGCAGTCTCGTAACCTTC. Translated: CASSLVTF.

The V and J genes are TRBV21-1 and TRBJ1-4; TRBD1 is taken as the D call from the table, unchecked against the DNA. TRBV21-1 is assigned pseudogene status. This CDR3 region has 14 residues. The CDR3, as DNA: TGTGCCAGCAGCAAAGGGACAGACCCTGAAAAACTGTTTTTT. Translation: CASSKGTDPEKLFF.

The V call is TRBV28, the J call TRBJ1-1; D uncertain. Germline-derived CDR1 and CDR2 are MDHEN and SYDVKM. The V end was cut by 3 bases, the J end by 0 bases, with 11 bases between. The CDR3 covers 15 residues. The CDR3 is CASSFPQALNTEAFF. The DNA of the CDR3 is TGTGCCAGCAGTTTCCCCCAGGCGTTGAACACTGAAGCTTTCTTT.

On this clone itself: Additional DNA sequences in this sample encode the identical CDR3. V gene TRBV28 combines with J gene TRBJ1-5; no clear D. Germline V gene sequence: CDR1 MDHEN, CDR2 SYDVKM. This CDR3 region has 14 residues. V lost 1 base to trimming and J lost 4 bases, with 8 bases between them. The CDR3 coding sequence is TGTGCCAGCAGTTTATCTGGAGGGAATCAGCCCCAGCATTTT. Translation: CASSLSGGNQPQHF.

The V call is TRBV11-2, the J call TRBJ1-4, with a possible D match to TRBD1 (6 bases). Germline loops: CDR1 SGHAT, CDR2 FQNNGV. V was shortened by 1 base and J by 6 bases, with 12 bases between the two germline ends. The CDR3 consists of 15 residues. This CDR3 is CASSLVRDTYEKLFF. The CDR3 nucleotides are TGTGCCAGCAGCTTAGTCAGGGACACATATGAAAAACTGTTTTTT.

The chain is built from TRBV19 and TRBJ1-1; TRBD1 matches 7 bases. Germline V lookup: CDR1 LNHDA, CDR2 SQIVND (reference sequence). This CDR3 contains 12 residues. Trimming took 5 bases from V and 8 from J; bases not matched to a gene: 5. The CDR3 sequence: CASSPGTAEAFF. DNA for the CDR3: TGTGCCAGTAGTCCAGGGACAGCCGAAGCTTTCTTT.

V and J are TRBV7-9 and TRBJ1-2; 12 bases are shared with TRBD1. Germline-derived CDR1 and CDR2 are SEHNR and FQNEAQ (reference sequence). The CDR3 totals 15 residues. V shed 5 bases and J 5 bases; nucleotides not matched to a gene: 6. The CDR3 coding sequence is TGTGCCAGCAGCCATGGGACAGGGGGCCCTTATGGCTACACCTTC. Encoded protein: CASSHGTGGPYGYTF.

The chain is built from TRBV29-1 and TRBJ1-1; TRBD1 matches 10 bases. Trimming at V came to 7 bases and at J to 5 bases, leaving 10 bases not matched to a gene. The CDR3 contains 14 residues. Germline loops: CDR1 SQVTM, CDR2 ANQGSEA. CDR3 nucleotides: TGCAGCGCTAGGACAGGGGGTGTCGGTACTGAAGCTTTCTTT. As protein: CSARTGGVGTEAFF. The full variable domain, with the rest looked up from reference TRBV29-1 and TRBJ1-1, is SAVISQKPSRDICQRGTSLTIQCQVDSQVTMMFWYRQQPGQSLTLIATANQGSEATYESGFVIDKFPISRPNLTFSTLTVSNMSPEDSSIYLCSARTGGVGTEAFFGQGTRLTVV.

The chain recombines TRBV6-5 with TRBJ1-3; no reliable D call. The V gene's germline CDR1 is MNHEY and CDR2 SVGAGI. CDR3 length: 12 amino acids. Trimming cost V 7 bases and J 0 bases, with 4 bases left between them. CDR3 sequence: CASTISGNTIYF. For the CDR3, the DNA is TGTGCCAGCACTATCTCTGGAAACACCATATATTTT.

The chain joins TRBV30 to TRBJ1-3; D might be TRBD1 (6 bases). The germline V and J ends were trimmed by 1 base and 2 bases, with 9 bases remaining between them. Germline V gene lookup returns CDR1 GTSNPN and CDR2 SVGIG (reference sequence). The CDR3 is 14 amino acids. CDR3 sequence reads: CAWSAGQTGNTIYF. The CDR3 nucleotides read TGTGCCTGGAGTGCCGGACAGACTGGAAACACCATATATTTT.

V and J are TRBV2 and TRBJ1-6; TRBD1 agrees at 10 bases. CDR1 SNHLY and CDR2 FYNNEI come from the germline V gene. V gave up 4 bases and J gave up 11 bases; unmatched junction bases: 5. There are 14 residues in the CDR3. The CDR3, as DNA: TGTGCCAGCAGTGGGGACAGGGGACGGGCACCCCTCCACTTT. This codes for CASSGDRGRAPLHF.

Notes on this clone: The germline gene is not matched at one end of the junction; a read error may be the cause. This chain connects TRBV6-1 to TRBJ1-1; 10 bases fit TRBD1. Germline values: CDR1 MNHNS, CDR2 SASEGT. The CDR3 loop spans 15 amino acids. CDR3 in amino acids: CASREAGTGVTEAFF. The CDR3 DNA follows: TGTGCCAGCAGGGAAGCCGGGACAGGGGTTACTGAAGCTTTCTTT.

The V call is TRBV2, the J call TRBJ1-5, with a possible D match to TRBD1 (6 bases). The CDR3 length is 13 residues. V dropped 7 bases and J dropped 3 bases, with 10 bases sitting between them. Germline V CDR1 and CDR2: SNHLY, FYNNEI. The CDR3 loop is CASKDSPNQPQHF. The CDR3, as DNA: TGTGCCAGCAAGGACAGCCCCAATCAGCCCCAGCATTTT.

The chain has TRBV7-2 and TRBJ2-3, with TRBD2 identical over 11 bases. After removal of 6 bases from V and 2 bases from J, the junction contained 13 bases not matched to a gene. Germline V gives CDR1 SGHTA, CDR2 FQGNSA. The CDR3 totals 18 residues. Here the CDR3 DNA reads TGTGCCAGCAGTCCGACGCTAGCGGGGGGCCGACTCACAGATACGCAGTATTTT. Residues: CASSPTLAGGRLTDTQYF. Full variable domain (outside the CDR3, taken from reference TRBV7-2 and TRBJ2-3): GAGVSQSPSNKVTEKGKDVELRCDPISGHTALYWYRQSLGQGLEFLIYFQGNSAPDKSGLPSDRFSAERTGGSVSTLTIQRTQQEDSAVYLCASSPTLAGGRLTDTQYFGPGTRLTVL.

The chain links TRBV5-1 to TRBJ2-1; no clear D. The ends were cut back, 0 bases at V and 0 bases at J, with 10 bases in the middle. This CDR3 region has 16 residues. Germline V gene lookup returns CDR1 SGHRS and CDR2 YFSETQ. Written as DNA, the CDR3 is TGCGCCAGCAGCTTGGCGCCAGGTAGCTCCTACAATGAGCAGTTCTTC. Amino acids: CASSLAPGSSYNEQFF.

The chain recombines TRBV11-2 with TRBJ1-4; 9 nucleotides align to TRBD1. CDR3 length equals 14 residues. With V trimmed by 7 bases and J by 10 bases, 10 bases remained unmatched. Germline V CDR1 and CDR2: SGHAT, FQNNGV. CDR3 bases: TGTGCCAGCAAGATAGGGACAGGGTCTAGAAAACTGTTTTTT. Its protein is CASKIGTGSRKLFF.

This clone was counted between two and nine times. V gene TRBV13 combines with J gene TRBJ1-6; D is perhaps TRBD1 (5 bases). CDR1 PRHDT and CDR2 FYEKMQ come from the germline V gene (reference sequence). The V end was cut by 4 bases, the J end by 6 bases, with 19 bases between. There are 17 residues in the CDR3. In DNA form, the CDR3 reads TGTGCCAGCAGCTCCCACGGGGAAAGGGGAGGTAATTCACCCCTCCACTTT. As protein: CASSSHGERGGNSPLHF. The full variable domain, with the rest looked up from reference TRBV13 and TRBJ1-6, is AAGVIQSPRHLIKEKRETATLKCYPIPRHDTVYWYQQGPGQDPQFLISFYEKMQSDKGSIPDRFSAQQFSDYHSELNMSSLELGDSALYFCASSSHGERGGNSPLHFGNGTRLTVT.